The 9 T cell receptor beta chains below come from one sample, sequenced in a study of glioma-infiltrating T cells after dendritic cell vaccination. Libraries were prepared by immunoSEQ multiplex PCR; TCRdb keeps only in-frame clonotypes and omits some of them. This table has about 82,000 clones, roughly 89% appearing once. The starting material was blood, obtained before dendritic cell vaccination. These TCRs come from a human donor with glioblastoma.

The chain uses TRBV9 and TRBJ2-5; maybe TRBD1 (5 bases). This CDR3 is built from 15 residues. The ends were cut back, 1 base at V and 5 bases at J, with 15 bases in the middle. Germline V lookup: CDR1 SGDLS, CDR2 YYNGEE. CDR3 amino acids: CASSVTPREEETQYF. The CDR3 DNA sequence: TGTGCCAGCAGCGTAACCCCCAGGGAAGAGGAGACCCAGTACTTC.

With respect to this clone: Different DNA sequences within this sample yield the same CDR3. The genes are TRBV5-1 and TRBJ1-6, with 9 positions matching TRBD1. Germline lookup yields CDR1 SGHRS and CDR2 YFSETQ. V lost 2 bases to trimming and J lost 4 bases; unmatched junction nucleotides: 4. CDR3 length: 16 residues. The CDR3 region is CASSFGTGIYNSPLHF. In nucleotides, the CDR3 is TGCGCCAGCAGCTTTGGGACAGGGATTTATAATTCACCCCTCCACTTT.

J is TRBJ1-6 and V is TRBV6-6, with 8 bases that match TRBD1. From germline, CDR1 is MNHNY and CDR2 SVGAGI (reference sequence). V trimming: 6 bases; J trimming: 8 bases; junction bases outside the gene matches: 6. The CDR3 loop spans 14 amino acids. The CDR3 nucleotides read TGTGCCAGCAGAACGGGACAGGAGTATTCACCCCTCCACTTT. This translates into CASRTGQEYSPLHF.

The rearrangement links TRBV6-5 to TRBJ2-5; 9 bases agree with TRBD2. The CDR3 contains 15 residues. Germline V gene lookup returns CDR1 MNHEY and CDR2 SVGAGI. V was clipped by 7 bases and J by 3 bases; unmatched bases: 9. CDR3 in DNA: TGTGCCAGCACCAACACCAGGACTAGCGAAGAGACCCAGTACTTC. This translates into CASTNTRTSEETQYF.

The CDR3 DNA reads as TGTGCCAGCAGGACGGGACAGAAATACGAGCAGTACTTC. Its protein product is CASRTGQKYEQYF. This rearrangement joins TRBV2 to TRBJ2-5; 7 nucleotides agree with TRBD1. Gene TRBJ2-7 matches the end of the DNA better, so the J call may be wrong. This CDR3 is 13 amino acids long. From germline, CDR1 is SNHLY and CDR2 FYNNEI.

The genes are TRBV11-2 and TRBJ2-2; 8 bases are shared with TRBD2. Germline CDR1 SGHAT, CDR2 FQNNGV. CDR3 length: 15 amino acids. Germline trimming cut 5 bases from V and 7 bases from J; bases unmatched to any gene: 9. CDR3 bases: TGTGCCAGCAGCCCCCTCGGGACTAGTATCGGGGAGCTGTTTTTT. Translation: CASSPLGTSIGELFF. The full variable domain, with the rest looked up from reference TRBV11-2 and TRBJ2-2, is EAGVAQSPRYKIIEKRQSVAFWCNPISGHATLYWYQQILGQGPKLLIQFQNNGVVDDSQLPKDRFSAERLKGVDSTLKIQPAKLEDSAVYLCASSPLGTSIGELFFGEGSRLTVL.

The chain couples TRBV18 to TRBJ1-5, with 8 bases identical to TRBD1. With 4 bases clipped from V and 7 bases from J, the junction kept 6 bases outside the gene matches. This CDR3 has 14 residues. In germline, CDR1 is KGHSH, CDR2 LQKENI. The CDR3 DNA reads TGTGCCAGCTCACAAGACAGGGGTTTCCAGCCCCAGCATTTT. This gives the protein CASSQDRGFQPQHF.

The chain has TRBV12-5 and TRBJ2-7; D not resolved. Germline loops: CDR1 LGHNT, CDR2 FRNRAP. Trimming pared 1 base from V and 5 bases from J, leaving 9 bases between. CDR3 length: 13 residues. The CDR3 sequence is CASGLAVRDEQYF. The CDR3 nucleotides read TGTGCTAGTGGTTTGGCCGTAAGAGACGAGCAGTACTTC.

The V and J genes are TRBV5-1 and TRBJ1-1; no firm D call. V shed 0 bases and J shed 1 base, with 10 bases lying between them. The CDR3 is 15 residues long. Germline CDR1 SGHRS, CDR2 YFSETQ. The CDR3 region is CASSLANTGNTEAFF. The CDR3 region has the DNA TGCGCCAGCAGCTTGGCGAACACGGGGAACACTGAAGCTTTCTTT.